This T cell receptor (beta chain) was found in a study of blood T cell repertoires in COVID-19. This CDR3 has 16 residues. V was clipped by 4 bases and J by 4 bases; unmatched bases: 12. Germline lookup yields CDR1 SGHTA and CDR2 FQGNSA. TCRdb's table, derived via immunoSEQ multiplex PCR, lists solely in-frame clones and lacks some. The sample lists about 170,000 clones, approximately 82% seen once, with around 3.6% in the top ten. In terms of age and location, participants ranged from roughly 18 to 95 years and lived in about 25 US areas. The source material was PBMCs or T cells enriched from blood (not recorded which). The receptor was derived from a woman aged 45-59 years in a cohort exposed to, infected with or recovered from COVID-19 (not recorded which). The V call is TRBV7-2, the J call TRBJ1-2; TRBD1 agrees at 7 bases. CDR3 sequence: CASSSRQGISIYGYTF. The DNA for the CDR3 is TGTGCCAGCAGCTCCCGACAGGGAATATCTATCTATGGCTACACCTTC.